The rows below give T cell receptor beta chains drawn from one sample of a study of T cells in Graves' hyperthyroidism and ophthalmopathy. TCRdb re-analysed the multiplex PCR reads in MiXCR, keeping a single row per CDR3 protein. The repertoire holds about 460,000 distinct CDR3 sequences, with about 20% as singletons. Material for sequencing was blood. The receptors derive from a woman aged 70-85 years with Graves' ophthalmopathy. The conserved cysteine and the conserved F or W are not part of the CDR3 here.

V gene: TRBV9; J gene: TRBJ2-7; CDR3 protein: ASSAQVAPTYEQY
V gene: TRBV12-3/TRBV12-4; J gene: TRBJ1-1; CDR3 protein: ASTVQGALEAF
V gene: TRBV20-1; J gene: TRBJ2-1; CDR3 protein: SAANRGFEQF
V gene: TRBV2; J gene: TRBJ1-1; CDR3 protein: ASASGNTEAF
V gene: TRBV28; J gene: TRBJ2-4; CDR3 protein: ASSPPRGNIQY
V gene: TRBV24-1; J gene: TRBJ2-3; CDR3 protein: ATSDPDRFPDAQY
V gene: TRBV6-1; J gene: TRBJ2-5; CDR3 protein: ASTLNTGGQETQY
V gene: TRBV28; J gene: TRBJ1-2; CDR3 protein: ASSLLSGGYT
V gene: TRBV7-9; J gene: TRBJ2-6; CDR3 protein: ASSFPDSSGANVLT
V gene: TRBV9; J gene: TRBJ2-2; CDR3 protein: ASSVGSRTSGYTGELF
V gene: TRBV3-1; J gene: TRBJ2-3; CDR3 protein: ASSEGGRADTQY
V gene: TRBV12-3/TRBV12-4; J gene: TRBJ1-6; CDR3 protein: ASSPLKGGNSPLH
V gene: TRBV19; J gene: TRBJ1-3; CDR3 protein: ASRIEAVGSTIY
V gene: TRBV11-2; J gene: TRBJ2-3; CDR3 protein: ASSWEYSSTDTQY
V gene: TRBV5-1; J gene: TRBJ2-2; CDR3 protein: ASSAGWSGELF
V gene: TRBV10-3; J gene: TRBJ2-5; CDR3 protein: AIRGQMQETQY
V gene: TRBV11-2; J gene: TRBJ2-1; CDR3 protein: ASSFGLASEQF
V gene: TRBV20-1; J gene: TRBJ1-1; CDR3 protein: SARTVGRPNTEAF
V gene: TRBV11-2; J gene: TRBJ2-7; CDR3 protein: ASSVSQGPYEQY
V gene: TRBV20-1; J gene: TRBJ1-2; CDR3 protein: SARRGRVYYGYT
V gene: TRBV28; J gene: TRBJ1-1; CDR3 protein: ASSLTGTGISEAF
V gene: TRBV5-1; J gene: TRBJ1-1; CDR3 protein: ASKIRGPARSEAF